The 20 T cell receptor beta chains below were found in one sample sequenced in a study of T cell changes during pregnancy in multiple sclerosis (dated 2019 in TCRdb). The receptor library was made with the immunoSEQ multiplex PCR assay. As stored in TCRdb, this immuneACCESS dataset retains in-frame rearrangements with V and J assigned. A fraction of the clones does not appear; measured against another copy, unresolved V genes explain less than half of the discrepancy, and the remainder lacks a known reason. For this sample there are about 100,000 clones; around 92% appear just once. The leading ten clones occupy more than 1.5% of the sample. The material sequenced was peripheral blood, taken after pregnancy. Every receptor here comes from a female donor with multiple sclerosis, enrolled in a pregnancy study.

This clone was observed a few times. For the CDR3, the DNA is TGTGCCAGCAGCTTAGCCCAGGGGCGAGGCACTGAAGCTTTCTTT. Its protein is CASSLAQGRGTEAFF. The J gene is TRBJ1-1, the V gene TRBV13; a possible D gene is TRBD1 (6 bases). The germline gives CDR1 PRHDT, CDR2 FYEKMQ (reference sequence). V gave up 1 base and J gave up 4 bases, with 13 bases separating them. This CDR3 comprises 15 residues.

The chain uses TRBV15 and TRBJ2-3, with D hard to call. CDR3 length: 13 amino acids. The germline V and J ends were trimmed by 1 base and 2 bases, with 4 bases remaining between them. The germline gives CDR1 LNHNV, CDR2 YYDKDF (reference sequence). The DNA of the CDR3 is TGTGCCACCAGCAGAGGTATCACAGATACGCAGTATTTT. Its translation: CATSRGITDTQYF.

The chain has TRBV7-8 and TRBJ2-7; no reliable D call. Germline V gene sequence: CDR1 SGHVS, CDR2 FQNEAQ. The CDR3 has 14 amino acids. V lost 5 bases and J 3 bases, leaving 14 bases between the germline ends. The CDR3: CASSLSPANYEQYF. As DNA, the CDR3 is TGTGCCAGCAGCCTTAGTCCCGCCAACTACGAGCAGTACTTC.

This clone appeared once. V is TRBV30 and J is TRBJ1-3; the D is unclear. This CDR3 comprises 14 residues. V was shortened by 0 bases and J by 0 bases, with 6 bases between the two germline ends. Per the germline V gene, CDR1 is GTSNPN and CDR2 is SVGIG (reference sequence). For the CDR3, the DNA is TGTGCCTGGAGTGTCCGGAGCTCTGGAAACACCATATATTTT. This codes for CAWSVRSSGNTIYF.

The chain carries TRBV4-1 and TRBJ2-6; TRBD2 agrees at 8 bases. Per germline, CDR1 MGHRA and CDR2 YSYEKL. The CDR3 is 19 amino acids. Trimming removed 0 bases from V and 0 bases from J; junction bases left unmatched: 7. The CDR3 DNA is TGCGCCAGCAGCCAAGAAGGACAAGCGGGAGCCTCTGGGGCCAACGTCCTGACTTTC. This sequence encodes CASSQEGQAGASGANVLTF.

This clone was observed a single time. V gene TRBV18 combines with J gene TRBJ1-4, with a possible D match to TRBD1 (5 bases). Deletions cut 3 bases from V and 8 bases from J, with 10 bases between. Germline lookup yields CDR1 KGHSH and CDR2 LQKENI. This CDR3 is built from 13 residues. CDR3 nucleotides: TGTGCCAGCTCACCGGACATCCGGGAAAAACTGTTTTTT. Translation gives CASSPDIREKLFF. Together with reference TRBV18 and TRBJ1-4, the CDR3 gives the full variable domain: NAGVMQNPRHLVRRRGQEARLRCSPMKGHSHVYWYRQLPEEGLKFMVYLQKENIIDESGMPKERFSAEFPKEGPSILRIQQVVRGDSAAYFCASSPDIREKLFFGSGTQLSVL.

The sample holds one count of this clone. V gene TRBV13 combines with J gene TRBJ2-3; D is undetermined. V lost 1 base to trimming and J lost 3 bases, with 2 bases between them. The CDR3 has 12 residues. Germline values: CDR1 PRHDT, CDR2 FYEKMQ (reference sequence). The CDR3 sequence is CASSLATDTQYF. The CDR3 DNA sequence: TGTGCCAGCAGCTTAGCAACAGATACGCAGTATTTT. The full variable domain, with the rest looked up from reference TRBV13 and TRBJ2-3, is AAGVIQSPRHLIKEKRETATLKCYPIPRHDTVYWYQQGPGQDPQFLISFYEKMQSDKGSIPDRFSAQQFSDYHSELNMSSLELGDSALYFCASSLATDTQYFGPGTRLTVL.

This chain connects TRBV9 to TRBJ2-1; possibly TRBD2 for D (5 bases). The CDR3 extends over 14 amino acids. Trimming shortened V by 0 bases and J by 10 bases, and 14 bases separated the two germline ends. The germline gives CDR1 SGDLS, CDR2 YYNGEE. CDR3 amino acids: CASSVDSLPGEQFF. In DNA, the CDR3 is TGTGCCAGCAGCGTAGATAGCCTCCCGGGGGAGCAGTTCTTC.

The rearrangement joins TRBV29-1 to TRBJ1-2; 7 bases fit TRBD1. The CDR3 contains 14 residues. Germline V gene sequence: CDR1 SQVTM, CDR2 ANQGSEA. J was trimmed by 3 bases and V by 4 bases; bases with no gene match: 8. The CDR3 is CSVVVPGQYYGYTF. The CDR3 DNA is TGCAGCGTTGTTGTACCGGGACAGTACTATGGCTACACCTTC.

The CDR3 coding sequence is TGTGCCAGCAGCCCGGACAGGGCTCATGGCTACACCTTC. It yields the protein CASSPDRAHGYTF. V gene TRBV5-6 combines with J gene TRBJ1-2; TRBD1 matches at 8 bases. Trimming at V came to 4 bases and at J to 6 bases, leaving 5 bases not matched to a gene. This CDR3 is built from 13 residues. CDR1 and CDR2 from the germline V gene are SGHDT and YYEEEE.

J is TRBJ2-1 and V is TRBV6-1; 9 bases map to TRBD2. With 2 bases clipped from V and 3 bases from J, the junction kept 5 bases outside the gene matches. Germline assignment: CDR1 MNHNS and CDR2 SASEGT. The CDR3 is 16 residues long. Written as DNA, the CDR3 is TGTGCCAGCAGTGAATTTAGCGGGGGATACTACAATGAGCAGTTCTTC. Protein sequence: CASSEFSGGYYNEQFF.

DNA for the CDR3: TGTGCCAGCAGCCACCTCCGGGACAGGGGGTCCTACGAGCAGTACTTC. Amino acid sequence: CASSHLRDRGSYEQYF. This chain links TRBV5-6 with TRBJ2-7; 11 bases line up with TRBD1. This CDR3 region has 16 residues. The germline V gene encodes CDR1 SGHDT and CDR2 YYEEEE. The trim removed 4 bases at V and 1 base at J, leaving 7 bases unmatched.

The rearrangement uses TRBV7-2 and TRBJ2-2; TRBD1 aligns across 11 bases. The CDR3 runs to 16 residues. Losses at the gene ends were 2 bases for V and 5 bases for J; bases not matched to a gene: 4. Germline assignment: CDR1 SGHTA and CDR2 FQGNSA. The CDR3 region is CASSLRGTGGTGELFF. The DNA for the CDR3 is TGTGCCAGCAGCTTACGAGGGACAGGGGGAACCGGGGAGCTGTTTTTT. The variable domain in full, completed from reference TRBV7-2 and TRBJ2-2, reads GAGVSQSPSNKVTEKGKDVELRCDPISGHTALYWYRQSLGQGLEFLIYFQGNSAPDKSGLPSDRFSAERTGGSVSTLTIQRTQQEDSAVYLCASSLRGTGGTGELFFGEGSRLTVL.

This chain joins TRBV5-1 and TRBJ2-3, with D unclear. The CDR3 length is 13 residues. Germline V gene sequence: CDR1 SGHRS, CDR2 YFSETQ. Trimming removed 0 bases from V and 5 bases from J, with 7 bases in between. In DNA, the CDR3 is TGCGCCAGCAGCTTGGGGTACGGAGATACGCAGTATTTT. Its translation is CASSLGYGDTQYF.

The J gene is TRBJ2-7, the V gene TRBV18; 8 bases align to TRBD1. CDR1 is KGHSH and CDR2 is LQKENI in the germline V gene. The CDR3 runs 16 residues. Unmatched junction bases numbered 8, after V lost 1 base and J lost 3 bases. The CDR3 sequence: CASSPQGQGANYEQYF. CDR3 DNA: TGTGCCAGCTCACCACAGGGGCAGGGGGCGAACTACGAGCAGTACTTC.

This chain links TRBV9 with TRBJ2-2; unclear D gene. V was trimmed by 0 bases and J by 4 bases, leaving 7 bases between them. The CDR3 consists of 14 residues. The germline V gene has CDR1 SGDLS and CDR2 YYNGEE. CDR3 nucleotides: TGTGCCAGCAGCGTAGAACAGATCACCGGGGAGCTGTTTTTT. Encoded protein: CASSVEQITGELFF.

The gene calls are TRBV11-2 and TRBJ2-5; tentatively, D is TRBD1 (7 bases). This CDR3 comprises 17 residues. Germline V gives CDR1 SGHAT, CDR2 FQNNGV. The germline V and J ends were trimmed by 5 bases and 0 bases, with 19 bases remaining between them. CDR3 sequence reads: CASSLHLTGRYQETQYF. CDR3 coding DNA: TGTGCCAGCAGCCTTCATCTGACAGGGAGGTACCAAGAGACCCAGTACTTC.

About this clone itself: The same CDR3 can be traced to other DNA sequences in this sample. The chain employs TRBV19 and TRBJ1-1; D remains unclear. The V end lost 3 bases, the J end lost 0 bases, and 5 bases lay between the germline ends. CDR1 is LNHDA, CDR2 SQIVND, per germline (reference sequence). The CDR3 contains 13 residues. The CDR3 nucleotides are TGTGCCAGTAGTATTTCTGTGAACACTGAAGCTTTCTTT. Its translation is CASSISVNTEAFF.

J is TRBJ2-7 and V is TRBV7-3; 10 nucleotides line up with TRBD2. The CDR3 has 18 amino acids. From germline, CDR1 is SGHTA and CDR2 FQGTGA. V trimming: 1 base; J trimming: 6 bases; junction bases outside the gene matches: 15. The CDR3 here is CASSLRGTAGGLPSEQYF. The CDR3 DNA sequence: TGTGCCAGCAGCTTAAGGGGAACAGCGGGAGGGCTCCCGAGCGAGCAGTACTTC.

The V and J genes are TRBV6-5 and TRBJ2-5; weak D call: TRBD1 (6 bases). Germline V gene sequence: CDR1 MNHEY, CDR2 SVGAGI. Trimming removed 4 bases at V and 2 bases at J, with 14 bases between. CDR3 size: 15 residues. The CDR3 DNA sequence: TGTGCCAGCAGTTCCTCCGGGACACTACAAGAGACCCAGTACTTC. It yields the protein CASSSSGTLQETQYF.